This record concerns one T cell receptor (beta chain) sequence. The sample is drawn from a study of blood T cell repertoires in COVID-19. Looking at the study overall: Italy, Spain and the United States were the sources of the convalescent and acute COVID-19 samples. PBMCs, B-cell-depleted T cells, or T cells provided the cDNA or gDNA that made up the material.

In the study's own analysis: Reference gene primer amplification gave nucleated cell count estimates. Assay: immunoSEQ multiplex PCR; the TCRdb copy retains only in-frame clones and omits some. V, J and clone size were drawn from that table, and D and trimming were deduced from the DNA. The table records about 210,000 clones, approximately 90% of them present only once. Categorization into cohorts depended on clinical history that participants reported. V was clipped by 10 bases and J by 5 bases, with 14 bases between them. CDR3 length: 13 residues. CDR1 is SGHNT, CDR2 YENEEA, per germline. The rearrangement joins TRBV11-3 to TRBJ2-2; TRBD2 might be the D (5 bases). What was sequenced was PBMCs or T cells enriched from blood (not recorded which). The clonotype was recovered from a woman between 40 and 50 years old with acute COVID-19. The CDR3 spells CATGTGYTGELFF. The DNA for the CDR3 is TGTGCCACCGGCACGGGATATACCGGGGAGCTGTTTTTT.